A single sample gave rise to the 9 T cell receptor beta chains below, sequenced in a study of T-cell reconstitution after alpha-beta-depleted transplantation in children. General study results and limits: Among T cells one year after transplant, newly produced cells accounted for most counts and diversity.

These receptors' antigens are unknown. Using unique molecular identifiers, the investigators prepared the TCRbeta library. TCRdb ran MiXCR on the PCR reads and lists one entry per CDR3 protein. The repertoire holds 250,000 to 300,000 distinct CDR3 sequences, 7.5% to 9% seen once, with approximately 9.6% in the top ten. Source: peripheral blood, taken 360 days after TCRalphabeta/CD19-depleted stem cell transplant. The receptor source for this set is a female patient aged 2-10 years who had a stem cell transplant for Fanconi anemia, so the T cells may come from the graft donor.

At least ten counts were recorded for this clonotype. This chain joins TRBV4-1 and TRBJ2-5; TRBD2 might be the D (6 bases). This CDR3 has 16 residues. V was shortened by 1 base and J by 5 bases, with 17 bases between the two germline ends. Germline V CDR1 and CDR2: MGHRA, YSYEKL. This CDR3 is CASSQVFASALETQYF. CDR3 DNA: TGCGCCAGCAGCCAAGTATTCGCTAGCGCCCTGGAGACCCAGTACTTC.

About this clonotype: One junction end does not reproduce the germline sequence, and a read error may be involved. The rearrangement uses TRBV11-1 and TRBJ1-1, with D possibly TRBD1 on 6 matching bases. Germline V lookup: CDR1 SGHAT, CDR2 FQDESV (reference sequence). The CDR3 has 13 amino acids. CDR3: CASSATGNTEACF. The CDR3, as DNA: TGTGCCAGCAGCGCTACAGGGAACACTGAAGCTTGCTTT.

Ten or more counts support this clonotype. The chain is built from TRBV12-3 or TRBV12-4 and TRBJ1-1, with a tentative D call TRBD1 (5 bases). CDR3 size: 15 residues. V gave up 5 bases and J gave up 1 base, with 14 bases separating them. The CDR3 DNA sequence: TGTGCCAGCAGTACCGTGGGACGGTGGAACACTGAAGCTTTCTTT. Translating it yields CASSTVGRWNTEAFF.

This clonotype was observed at least ten times. This chain links TRBV9 with TRBJ2-1; the D gene is possibly TRBD2 (6 bases). Germline assignment: CDR1 SGDLS and CDR2 YYNGEE. This CDR3 comprises 14 residues. Trimming stripped 2 bases from V and 3 bases from J, with 9 bases between. In DNA, the CDR3 is TGTGCCAGCAGCGTTAGGGACTTCTACAATGAGCAGTTCTTC. Amino acids: CASSVRDFYNEQFF.

This clonotype was picked up many times. The chain has TRBV20-1 and TRBJ2-1, with a weak D call TRBD1 (5 bases). The V gene lost 1 base and the J gene lost 8 bases, with 24 bases spanning the gap. The germline CDR1 and CDR2 sequences are DFQATT and SNEGSKA (reference sequence). This CDR3 contains 17 residues. Here the CDR3 DNA reads TGCAGTGCTAGAGTAGCCGCGTCGGGTAGGGGAATAGATGAGCAGTTCTTC. Encoded protein: CSARVAASGRGIDEQFF.

This clonotype has a handful of counts. This chain uses TRBV2 with TRBJ2-3, with D possibly being TRBD1 or TRBD2 (5 bases each). Germline CDR1 SNHLY, CDR2 FYNNEI. V lost 2 bases to trimming and J lost 5 bases, with 17 bases between them. This CDR3 has 16 residues. The CDR3 nucleotides are TGTGCCAGCAGTGAATCTCTGGGAGTGGGGGAAGATACGCAGTATTTT. Translated, it gives CASSESLGVGEDTQYF.

The V call is TRBV2, the J call TRBJ2-3; D could derive from TRBD1 or TRBD2 (5 bases each). In germline, CDR1 is SNHLY, CDR2 FYNNEI. V lost 11 bases and J lost 0, with 12 bases in between. The CDR3 has 13 amino acids. CDR3 residues: CADTRGSTDTQYF. CDR3 nucleotides: TGTGCCGACACTAGGGGCAGCACAGATACGCAGTATTTT.

As DNA, the CDR3 is TGTGCCAGCTCACCACCGGCAGGAGTGAACACCGGGGAGCTGTTTTTT. Protein product: CASSPPAGVNTGELFF. The V and J genes are TRBV18 and TRBJ2-2; D not resolved. The germline CDR1 and CDR2 sequences are KGHSH and LQKENI. The V end was cut by 0 bases, the J end by 1 base, with 9 bases between. The CDR3 loop spans 16 amino acids.

The chain carries TRBV20-1 and TRBJ1-2; 9 bases are a match to TRBD1. Per the germline V gene, CDR1 is DFQATT and CDR2 is SNEGSKA (reference sequence). J gave up 8 bases and V 5 bases, and 9 bases lay outside the gene matches. The CDR3 spans 13 residues. CDR3 DNA: TGCAGTGCTTCCTCGGACAGGGGCCTAGGCTACACCTTC. Translated, it gives CSASSDRGLGYTF.